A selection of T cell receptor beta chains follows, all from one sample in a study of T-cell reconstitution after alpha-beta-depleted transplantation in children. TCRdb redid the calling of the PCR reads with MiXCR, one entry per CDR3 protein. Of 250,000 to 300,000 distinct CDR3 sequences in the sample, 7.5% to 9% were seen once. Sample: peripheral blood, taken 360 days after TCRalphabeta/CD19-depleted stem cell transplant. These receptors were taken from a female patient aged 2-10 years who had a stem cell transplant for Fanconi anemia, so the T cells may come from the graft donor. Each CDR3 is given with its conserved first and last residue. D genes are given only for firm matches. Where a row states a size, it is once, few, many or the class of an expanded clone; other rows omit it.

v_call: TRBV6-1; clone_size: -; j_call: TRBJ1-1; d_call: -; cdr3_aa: CASSEGPYLRNTEAFF; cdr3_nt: TGTGCCAGCAGTGAAGGCCCGTACCTACGGAACACTGAAGCTTTCTTT
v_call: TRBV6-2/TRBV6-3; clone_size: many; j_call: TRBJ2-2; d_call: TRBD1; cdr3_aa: CASSTRTGTGILSNTGELFF; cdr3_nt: TGTGCCAGCAGTACGAGAACCGGGACAGGGATACTTTCGAACACCGGGGAGCTGTTTTTT
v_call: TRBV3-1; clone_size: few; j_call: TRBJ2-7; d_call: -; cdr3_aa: CASSQDLYSGLASYEQYF; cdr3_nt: TGTGCCAGCAGCCAAGATCTGTACAGCGGGCTTGCCTCCTACGAGCAGTACTTC
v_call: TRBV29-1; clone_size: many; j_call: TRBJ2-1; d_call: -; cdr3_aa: CSVTRSGNEQFF; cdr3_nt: TGCAGCGTCACTCGTAGCGGTAATGAGCAGTTCTTC
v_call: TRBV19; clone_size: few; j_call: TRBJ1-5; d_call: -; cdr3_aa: CASSGQSYQPQHF; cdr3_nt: TGTGCCAGTAGTGGACAGTCTTATCAGCCCCAGCATTTT
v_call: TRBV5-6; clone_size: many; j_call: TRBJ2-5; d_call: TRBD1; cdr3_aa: CASSYRGLRETQYF; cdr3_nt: TGTGCCAGCAGCTACAGGGGTTTAAGGGAGACCCAGTACTTC
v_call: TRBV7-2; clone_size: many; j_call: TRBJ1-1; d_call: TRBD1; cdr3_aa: CASSTQGVEAFF; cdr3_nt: TGTGCCAGCAGCACCCAGGGGGTTGAAGCTTTCTTT
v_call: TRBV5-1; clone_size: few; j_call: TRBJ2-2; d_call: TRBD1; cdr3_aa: CASSFRGPPTNTGELFF; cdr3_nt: TGCGCCAGCAGCTTTAGGGGGCCACCCACGAACACCGGGGAGCTGTTTTTT
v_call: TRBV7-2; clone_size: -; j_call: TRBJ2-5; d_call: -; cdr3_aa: CASSLFFGETQYF; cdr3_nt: TGTGCCAGCAGCTTGTTCTTCGGGGAGACCCAGTACTTC
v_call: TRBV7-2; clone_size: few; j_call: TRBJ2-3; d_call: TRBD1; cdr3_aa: CASSLGGQGGRDTQYF; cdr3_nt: TGTGCCAGCAGCTTAGGGGGACAGGGAGGAAGAGATACGCAGTATTTT
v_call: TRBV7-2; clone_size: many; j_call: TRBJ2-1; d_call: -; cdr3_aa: CASSLGLRTDPYYNEQFF; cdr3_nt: TGTGCCAGCAGCCTGGGACTTCGGACGGACCCTTACTACAATGAGCAGTTCTTC
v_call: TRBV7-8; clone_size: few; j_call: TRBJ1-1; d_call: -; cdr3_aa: CASSLEERYFNTEAFF; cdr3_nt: TGTGCCAGCAGCTTAGAGGAGCGATACTTTAACACTGAAGCTTTCTTT